This TCR beta chain was documented in a study of memory CD4+ T cells and cytomegalovirus serostatus. Across the whole study: Donors were healthy Belgian adults, fewer than ten CMV seropositive and roughly 25 seronegative. Study results and limitations: The CMV-associated TCR signature appears largely within the CD4+ memory repertoire. Of more than 150 reported CMV TCRbeta sequences, about 67 were found in memory CD4+ repertoires.

Worth noting for this clone: Its antigen is still unknown.

Generated by immunoSEQ multiplex PCR, the TCRdb table keeps only in-frame clones and is missing some. The sample lists roughly 84,000 clones, approximately 80% occurring once. Single viable CD3+CD4+CD8-CD45RO+ cells were sorted as the memory CD4+ T cells. Serostatus was set by detecting CMV pp150, pp28, p38, p52 IgG. This CDR3 spans 14 amino acids. V was shortened by 3 bases and J by 12 bases, with 18 bases between the two germline ends. Germline V CDR1 and CDR2: KGHSH, LQKENI. This TCR derives from an adult in good health and CMV-seronegative. The V and J genes are TRBV18 and TRBJ1-3; D might be TRBD1 (5 bases). Source material: memory CD4+ T cells from blood. This CDR3 reads CASSPGPILGGIYF. In nucleotides, the CDR3 is TGTGCCAGCTCACCGGGACCGATACTCGGAGGCATATATTTT.